The 11 T cell receptor beta chains presented below share a single source sample, sequenced in a study of blood T cell repertoires in COVID-19. The data were produced by immunoSEQ multiplex PCR, yet TCRdb's version contains in-frame clones alone and is incomplete. The table lists about 390,000 clones, about 86% of them singletons. Sequencing was performed on PBMCs or T cells enriched from blood (not recorded which). These receptor sequences come from a woman aged 45-65 years who had recovered from COVID-19.

The chain couples TRBV6-5 to TRBJ1-2; 7 bases line up with TRBD1. The ends lost 6 bases at V and 7 bases at J; junction bases unmatched: 11. The CDR3 loop spans 14 amino acids. The germline V gene encodes CDR1 MNHEY and CDR2 SVGAGI. Here the CDR3 DNA reads TGTGCCAGCAGCTTGGACAGGTTGGCGGGTGGCTACACCTTC. Its protein product is CASSLDRLAGGYTF.

The chain links TRBV28 to TRBJ1-5; 7 nucleotides align to TRBD1. CDR1 and CDR2 from the germline V gene are MDHEN and SYDVKM. The CDR3 spans 17 residues. The junction had 15 bases not matched to a gene; V was cut back by 3 bases and J by 7 bases. The CDR3 protein is CASSFLEIRTGPQPQHF. CDR3 nucleotide sequence: TGTGCCAGCAGTTTCCTAGAAATTCGGACAGGCCCGCAGCCCCAGCATTTT.

This clone was picked up one time. The chain uses TRBV28 and TRBJ1-1, with D perhaps TRBD1 (5 bases). The CDR3 loop spans 12 amino acids. Germline V CDR1 and CDR2: MDHEN, SYDVKM. V lost 3 bases and J lost 9, with 11 bases in between. The CDR3 region has the DNA TGTGCCAGCAGTTTGTGGGGCCGTCAAGCTTTCTTT. This translates into CASSLWGRQAFF.

The chain carries TRBV19 and TRBJ1-1; 7 nucleotides line up with TRBD1. The CDR3 has 13 residues. CDR1 LNHDA and CDR2 SQIVND come from the germline V gene (reference sequence). After removal of 4 bases from V and 3 bases from J, the junction contained 2 bases not matched to a gene. The CDR3 spells CASSRQGDTEAFF. Here the CDR3 DNA reads TGTGCCAGTAGTAGACAGGGCGACACTGAAGCTTTCTTT.

The genes are TRBV2 and TRBJ1-2; unclear D gene. Germline V gene sequence: CDR1 SNHLY, CDR2 FYNNEI. The CDR3 spans 14 residues. V dropped 5 bases and J dropped 5 bases, with 15 bases sitting between them. For the CDR3, the DNA is TGTGCCAGCAGTCCTACCCCTGCATCATATGGCTACACCTTC. Translated: CASSPTPASYGYTF.

The genes are TRBV19 and TRBJ2-3; TRBD2 agrees at 7 bases. The CDR3 is 15 residues long. J gave up 2 bases and V 3 bases, and 5 bases lay outside the gene matches. Germline CDR1 and CDR2: LNHDA and SQIVND (reference sequence). This CDR3 reads CASSMWRGNTDTQYF. The CDR3 DNA reads TGTGCCAGTAGTATGTGGCGGGGGAACACAGATACGCAGTATTTT.

V gene TRBV30 combines with J gene TRBJ1-2; 7 bases agree with TRBD1. With 5 bases clipped from V and 5 bases from J, the junction kept 2 bases outside the gene matches. This CDR3 comprises 11 residues. The germline CDR1 and CDR2 sequences are GTSNPN and SVGIG (reference sequence). CDR3 DNA sequence: TGTGCCTGGTCACAGGGGTATGGCTACACCTTC. Residues: CAWSQGYGYTF.

The rearrangement links TRBV5-1 to TRBJ1-4, with D unclear. V was clipped by 0 bases and J by 3 bases, with 9 bases between them. The CDR3 runs to 15 residues. Per the germline V gene, CDR1 is SGHRS and CDR2 is YFSETQ. CDR3 bases: TGCGCCAGCAGCTTGGAGGAGAGGGCTAATGAAAAACTGTTTTTT. Protein product: CASSLEERANEKLFF.

This clone was seen a single time. The chain uses TRBV6-1 and TRBJ2-4; D uncertain. CDR3 length: 19 residues. The V gene lost 1 base and the J gene lost 1 base, with 20 bases spanning the gap. The germline V gene encodes CDR1 MNHNS and CDR2 SASEGT. The CDR3 region has the DNA TGTGCCAGCAGTGAAGGGGTCCCGTCAGGTGGATCGGCCAAAAACATTCAGTACTTC. Protein: CASSEGVPSGGSAKNIQYF.

The V and J genes are TRBV7-9 and TRBJ2-6, with 9 bases identical to TRBD1. Germline V gene sequence: CDR1 SEHNR, CDR2 FQNEAQ (reference sequence). There are 18 residues in the CDR3. V lost 5 bases, J lost 0 bases, and 8 bases stayed unmatched. DNA of the CDR3: TGTGCCAGCAGCCATCCGGGACAGGGCAGCTCTGGGGCCAACGTCCTGACTTTC. Its translation: CASSHPGQGSSGANVLTF.

This clone is a singleton in its sample. V usage is TRBV10-3 and J usage is TRBJ2-6; possibly TRBD1 for D (6 bases). The V gene's germline CDR1 is ENHRY and CDR2 SYGVKD. CDR3 size: 18 residues. Trimming pared 3 bases from V and 0 bases from J, leaving 15 bases between. The CDR3 coding sequence is TGTGCCATCAGTGACTCTGACAGGTTCTTCTCTGGGGCCAACGTCCTGACTTTC. It codes for CAISDSDRFFSGANVLTF.